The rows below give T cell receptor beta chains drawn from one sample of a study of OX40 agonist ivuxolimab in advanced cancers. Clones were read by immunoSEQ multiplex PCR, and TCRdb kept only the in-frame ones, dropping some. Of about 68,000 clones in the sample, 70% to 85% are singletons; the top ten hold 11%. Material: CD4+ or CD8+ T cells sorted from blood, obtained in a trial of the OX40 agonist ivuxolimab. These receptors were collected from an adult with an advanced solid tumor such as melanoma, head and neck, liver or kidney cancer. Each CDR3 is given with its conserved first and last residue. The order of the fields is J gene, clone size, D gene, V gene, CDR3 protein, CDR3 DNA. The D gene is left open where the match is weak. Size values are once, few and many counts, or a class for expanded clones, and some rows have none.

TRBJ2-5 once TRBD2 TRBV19 CASSAGTSGRETQYF TGTGCCAGTAGTGCCGGGACTAGCGGGAGAGAGACCCAGTACTTC
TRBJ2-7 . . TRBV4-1 CASSRTPGSSSEQYF TGCGCCAGCAGCCGTACACCCGGGTCGTCCAGCGAGCAGTACTTC
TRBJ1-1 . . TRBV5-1 CASSLDEGWTEAFF TGCGCCAGCAGCTTGGATGAGGGGTGGACTGAAGCTTTCTTT
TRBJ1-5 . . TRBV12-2 CASRSGQKSNQPQHF TGTGCAAGTCGCTCAGGACAGAAGAGCAATCAGCCCCAGCATTTT
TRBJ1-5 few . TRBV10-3 CAISMASDQPQHF TGTGCCATCAGTATGGCATCGGATCAGCCCCAGCATTTT
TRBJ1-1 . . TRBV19 CASTVSDWGTMNTEAFF TGTGCCAGTACCGTATCCGATTGGGGAACCATGAACACTGAAGCTTTCTTT
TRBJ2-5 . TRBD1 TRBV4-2 CASSQTQGAEETQYF TGTGCCAGCAGCCAGACCCAGGGGGCTGAGGAGACCCAGTACTTC
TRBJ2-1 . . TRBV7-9 CASSFRRGGRNRDNEQFF TGTGCCAGCAGCTTCCGGAGGGGGGGCCGAAACAGGGACAATGAGCAGTTCTTC
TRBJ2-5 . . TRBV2 CASMRDREQETQYF TGTGCCAGCATGAGGGATAGGGAGCAAGAGACCCAGTACTTC
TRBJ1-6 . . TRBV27 CASSLGPSSGGPLHF TGTGCCAGCAGTTTAGGACCCTCCTCTGGGGGACCCCTCCACTTT
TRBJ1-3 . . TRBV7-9 CASASGGPGNTIYF TGTGCCAGCGCCTCCGGGGGGCCTGGAAACACCATATATTTT
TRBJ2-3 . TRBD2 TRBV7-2 CASSLRRGGILDTQYF TGTGCCAGCAGCTTACGTCGGGGGGGCATTTTAGATACGCAGTATTTT
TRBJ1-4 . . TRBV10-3 CAIRPGDGTNEKLFF TGTGCCATCCGACCCGGGGACGGAACTAATGAAAAACTGTTTTTT
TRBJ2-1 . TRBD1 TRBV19 CASSTGTVTQQFF TGTGCCAGTAGTACCGGGACAGTAACGCAGCAGTTCTTC
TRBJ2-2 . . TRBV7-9 CASSYWSNTGELFF TGTGCCAGCAGTTACTGGTCGAACACCGGGGAGCTGTTTTTT
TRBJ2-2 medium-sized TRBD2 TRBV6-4 CASKSGGEDTGELFF TGTGCCAGCAAGAGCGGGGGGGAGGACACCGGGGAGCTGTTTTTT
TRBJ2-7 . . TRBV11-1 CASSFSLAYEQYF TGTGCCAGCAGCTTCAGTCTAGCGTACGAGCAGTACTTC
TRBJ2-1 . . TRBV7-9 CASSAYQGYNEQFF TGTGCCAGCAGCGCTTACCAGGGATACAATGAGCAGTTCTTC